This T cell receptor beta chain originates from a study of T cells after yellow fever vaccination. Study observations and caveats: A secondary response was less intense yet reached its peak sooner, at day 5 versus 15. Contaminating bulk clonotypes could be abundant in FACS-sorted repertoires.

There are 14 residues in the CDR3. V was cut by 3 bases and J by 7 bases, with 13 bases left in between. Germline V gene sequence: CDR1 SGHAT, CDR2 FQDESV (reference sequence). A process of 5'RACE template switching, which added a universal primer site and UMIs, was used to make TCR cDNA. TCRdb processed the 5' RACE reads anew with MiXCR; each CDR3 protein has one entry. The data hold 450,000 to 550,000 distinct CDR3 sequences, with around a fifth observed a single time. Concerning this clonotype: What it binds is not known.

The clonotype comes from a man between 18 and 35 years old who received the YFV17D yellow fever vaccine. This specimen consisted of PBMCs, obtained about 20 days after the first yellow fever vaccination. V and J are TRBV11-1 and TRBJ2-4; D gene unclear. This CDR3 reads CASSLGWVWNIQYF. CDR3 DNA sequence: TGTGCCAGCAGCTTGGGTTGGGTTTGGAACATTCAGTACTTC.